These 21 T cell receptor beta chains originate from one sample sequenced in a study of T cell repertoires in cytomegalovirus infection. TCRdb reprocessed the reads via MiXCR and lists one record per CDR3 protein. This table has about 400,000 distinct CDR3 sequences, about 32% appearing once. Which antigens these TCRs recognize remains unknown. The sample was cultured PBMCs, taken from culture after CMV antigen stimulation. The receptors derive from a human donor in good health (CMV status not recorded). Some clones in this sample may be carry-over from other donors' samples.

The gene calls are TRBV27 and TRBJ2-7; D might be TRBD1 (6 bases). This CDR3 is built from 14 residues. The V end was cut by 9 bases, the J end by 0 bases, with 15 bases between. Germline CDR1 and CDR2: MNHEY and SMNVEV (reference sequence). CDR3 DNA sequence: TGTGCCAGTTCCAGGACAGCCAACTCCTACGAGCAGTACGTC. Amino acids: CASSRTANSYEQYV.

This clonotype was counted a few times. The genes are TRBV5-6 and TRBJ2-1, with D tentatively TRBD2 (6 bases). Trimming took off 5 bases at V and 4 bases at J, with 16 bases between the two ends. Germline V gene data show CDR1 as SGHDT and CDR2 as YYEEEE. The CDR3 sequence is 15 residues long. The CDR3 sequence: CASSSRDFKYNEQFF. The CDR3 nucleotides read TGTGCCAGCAGTTCCCGGGACTTTAAATACAATGAGCAGTTCTTC.

This clonotype has a handful of counts. The CDR3 DNA is TGTGCCACCGGATTGGTAGGGACTAACATTCAGTACTTC. This gives the protein CATGLVGTNIQYF. The chain recombines TRBV19 with TRBJ2-4; D might be TRBD2 (6 bases). CDR1 and CDR2 from the germline V gene are LNHDA and SQIVND (reference sequence). This CDR3 has 13 residues. Trimming removed 10 bases from V and 7 bases from J, with 17 bases in between.

The genes are TRBV7-2 and TRBJ2-1; possibly TRBD2 for D (6 bases). Germline CDR1 SGHTA, CDR2 FQGNSA. Trimming pared 0 bases from V and 8 bases from J, leaving 11 bases between. This CDR3 region has 14 residues. CDR3 DNA: TGTGCCAGCAGCTTAGCTACTAGCTCCTATGAGCAGTTCTTC. This encodes CASSLATSSYEQFF.

The rearrangement links TRBV24-1 to TRBJ2-5; TRBD2 matches at 13 bases. The CDR3 has 18 amino acids. The germline V gene encodes CDR1 KGHDR and CDR2 SFDVKD. Losses at the gene ends were 1 base for V and 4 bases for J; bases not matched to a gene: 8. DNA for the CDR3: TGTGCCACCAGTGATTTTGGGGGACTAGCGGGAAAGGGAGAGACCCAGTACTTC. As protein: CATSDFGGLAGKGETQYF.

This clonotype has a handful of counts. The chain employs TRBV6-6 and TRBJ2-1, with D unclear. The length of the CDR3 is 13 residues. Looked up from germline, CDR1 is MNHNY and CDR2 is SVGAGI (reference sequence). Trimming took 4 bases from V and 8 from J, leaving 12 bases between them. The CDR3 here is CASSSQAWDEQFF. The CDR3 DNA reads TGTGCCAGCAGTTCTCAGGCTTGGGATGAGCAGTTCTTC.

This clonotype was counted only a few times. The rearrangement joins TRBV19 to TRBJ2-7; 7 bases are shared with TRBD1. This CDR3 is built from 15 residues. Trimming removed 1 base from V and 0 bases from J; junction bases left unmatched: 3. From germline, CDR1 is LNHDA and CDR2 SQIVND (reference sequence). CDR3 in amino acids: CASSIGQGFSYEQYF. The CDR3 region has the DNA TGTGCCAGTAGTATAGGACAGGGCTTCTCCTACGAGCAGTACTTC.

This sequence joins TRBV20-1 and TRBJ2-1; the match to TRBD2 covers 7 bases. Losses at the gene ends were 0 bases for V and 0 bases for J; bases not matched to a gene: 11. In germline, CDR1 is DFQATT, CDR2 SNEGSKA (reference sequence). The CDR3 consists of 18 residues. The CDR3 sequence: CSARDHYGGGSSYNEQFF. In DNA form, the CDR3 reads TGCAGTGCTAGAGATCATTACGGGGGAGGGAGCTCCTACAATGAGCAGTTCTTC.

A single count supports this clonotype. The chain couples TRBV29-1 to TRBJ2-1; D gene unclear. The germline V gene has CDR1 SQVTM and CDR2 ANQGSEA. The CDR3 is 13 residues long. V lost 1 base, J lost 4 bases, and 8 bases lay in between. The CDR3 bases are TGCAGCGTTGAAGGTACTACTTACAATGAGCAGTTCTTC. Translated: CSVEGTTYNEQFF.

V gene TRBV28 combines with J gene TRBJ2-7; D uncertain. The CDR3 is made up of 13 amino acids. The germline V gene has CDR1 MDHEN and CDR2 SYDVKM. V was trimmed by 3 bases and J by 0 bases, leaving 6 bases between them. CDR3 protein: CASSLSASYEQYF. The CDR3 DNA sequence: TGTGCCAGCAGTTTGTCTGCCTCCTACGAGCAGTACTTC.

This chain joins TRBV19 and TRBJ2-1, with a weak D call TRBD1 (6 bases). Between the trimmed V and J ends, which lost 10 bases and 4 bases, there was a span of 20 bases. The CDR3 contains 15 residues. Germline V lookup: CDR1 LNHDA, CDR2 SQIVND (reference sequence). The CDR3 protein is CATHPPGTRYNEQFF. Written as DNA, the CDR3 is TGTGCCACCCATCCGCCCGGGACAAGATACAATGAGCAGTTCTTC.

The rearrangement uses TRBV4-2 and TRBJ2-3, with TRBD2 identical over 8 bases. CDR1 is LGHNA, CDR2 YNFKEQ, per germline. J lost 4 bases, V lost 0 bases, and 9 bases had no gene match. CDR3 length: 17 amino acids. Here the CDR3 reads CASSQDDGAGAPDTQYF. Here the CDR3 DNA reads TGTGCCAGCAGCCAAGATGACGGAGCGGGAGCCCCAGATACGCAGTATTTT.

This clonotype was counted many times. The rearrangement joins TRBV7-2 to TRBJ2-5; no clear D. The CDR3 has 15 residues. The germline V and J ends were trimmed by 5 bases and 0 bases, with 13 bases remaining between them. CDR1 is SGHTA and CDR2 is FQGNSA in the germline V gene. The CDR3 reads CASSLLASYQETQYF. The CDR3 DNA follows: TGTGCCAGCAGCCTACTGGCGTCGTACCAAGAGACCCAGTACTTC.

The rearrangement joins TRBV7-2 to TRBJ2-5; weak D call: TRBD2 (5 bases). In germline, CDR1 is SGHTA, CDR2 FQGNSA. The CDR3 is made up of 13 amino acids. The ends were cut back, 4 bases at V and 2 bases at J, with 8 bases in the middle. The DNA of the CDR3 is TGTGCCAGCAGCTGGACTCCTCAAGAGACCCAGTACTTC. This gives the protein CASSWTPQETQYF. The full variable domain, with the rest looked up from reference TRBV7-2 and TRBJ2-5, is GAGVSQSPSNKVTEKGKDVELRCDPISGHTALYWYRQSLGQGLEFLIYFQGNSAPDKSGLPSDRFSAERTGGSVSTLTIQRTQQEDSAVYLCASSWTPQETQYFGPGTRLLVL.

This clonotype was observed at least ten times. This chain joins TRBV7-2 and TRBJ2-7; 11 nucleotides agree with TRBD2. After removal of 5 bases from V and 2 bases from J, the junction contained 5 bases not matched to a gene. The CDR3 contains 15 residues. In germline, CDR1 is SGHTA, CDR2 FQGNSA. This CDR3 is CASSRGLAEAYEQYV. The CDR3, as DNA: TGTGCCAGCAGCCGGGGACTAGCGGAAGCCTACGAGCAGTACGTC.

The chain is built from TRBV19 and TRBJ2-2, with TRBD2 as a possible D gene (7 bases). Trimming stripped 10 bases from V and 3 bases from J, with 15 bases between. Germline values: CDR1 LNHDA, CDR2 SQIVND (reference sequence). The CDR3 runs to 14 residues. The CDR3 reads CATRGARDTGELFF. The DNA of the CDR3 is TGTGCCACCCGGGGGGCGCGGGACACCGGGGAGCTGTTTTTT.

The V call is TRBV7-9, the J call TRBJ1-1; D is unresolved. V was shortened by 0 bases and J by 3 bases, with 11 bases between the two germline ends. Germline V lookup: CDR1 SEHNR, CDR2 FQNEAQ (reference sequence). The CDR3 has 15 amino acids. CDR3 in amino acids: CASSLAWRLDTEAFF. The CDR3 DNA is TGTGCCAGCAGCTTAGCGTGGCGGCTGGACACTGAAGCTTTCTTT.

The V gene is TRBV19, the J gene TRBJ1-2; D is unresolved. V gave up 5 bases and J gave up 0 bases, with 10 bases separating them. The CDR3 extends over 14 amino acids. Germline CDR1 is LNHDA and CDR2 is SQIVND (reference sequence). CDR3: CASSAAIANYGYTF. DNA for the CDR3: TGTGCCAGTAGTGCAGCGATAGCTAACTATGGCTACACCTTC.

This clonotype came up many times. The gene calls are TRBV12-3 or TRBV12-4 and TRBJ1-4, with no clear D. The CDR3 contains 14 residues. Trimming left V 5 bases short and J 8 bases short, with 15 bases between. CDR3 in amino acids: CASSQSRRSEKLFF. CDR3 DNA sequence: TGTGCCAGCAGTCAGTCCAGGAGGTCGGAAAAACTGTTTTTT.

This clonotype was seen more than once but under ten times. The rearrangement joins TRBV10-3 to TRBJ2-3; TRBD1 is a possible D gene (5 bases). The CDR3 has 15 residues. Germline V lookup: CDR1 ENHRY, CDR2 SYGVKD. Between the trimmed V and J ends, which lost 0 bases and 10 bases, there was a span of 17 bases. The CDR3 spells CAISESGPKSNPQYF. The CDR3 DNA reads TGTGCCATCAGTGAGTCGGGGCCCAAATCCAACCCGCAGTATTTT.

To note about this clonotype: No conserved phenylalanine or tryptophan is present at the end of the CDR3, so a read error is the likely explanation. The V gene is TRBV7-9, the J gene TRBJ2-6, with D possibly matching TRBD1 (6 bases). Trimming removed 4 bases at V and 1 base at J, with 11 bases between. CDR3 size: 16 residues. From germline, CDR1 is SEHNR and CDR2 FQNEAQ (reference sequence). CDR3 bases: TGTGCCAGCAGCTCAAACAGGGTGTCTGGGGCCAACGTCCTGACTCTC. Translation: CASSSNRVSGANVLTL.